A single sample is the source of the 30 T cell receptor beta chains below, sequenced in a study of shared clonotypes between healthy human individuals. CD45RO-negative cells were positively selected for CCR7, leaving out terminally differentiated effector memory CD45RA+ cells. The protocol was immunoSEQ multiplex PCR, while the TCRdb copy is restricted to in-frame clones and leaves out a portion. The sample records hundreds of thousands of clones, about 96% being singletons. Material for sequencing was naive CD8+ T cells sorted from blood. The receptors originated from a woman in her twenties or thirties in good health.

This chain's CDR3 is CAIGDSLLEQFF. CDR3 nucleotides: TGTGCCATCGGGGACAGCCTACTTGAGCAGTTCTTC. The gene calls are TRBV10-3 and TRBJ2-1, with 7 bases that match TRBD1. The germline gives CDR1 ENHRY, CDR2 SYGVKD. The CDR3 length is 12 residues. Trimming took 8 bases from V and 9 from J; bases not matched to a gene: 7.

J is TRBJ1-1 and V is TRBV4-2; the match to TRBD1 covers 8 bases. CDR1 is LGHNA, CDR2 YNFKEQ, per germline. This CDR3 is built from 14 residues. The junction had 7 bases not matched to a gene; V was cut back by 3 bases and J by 7 bases. CDR3 coding DNA: TGTGCCAGCAGCCATGATGGACAGGGTAATGAAGCTTTCTTT. This translates into CASSHDGQGNEAFF.

This clone was counted once. This chain joins TRBV6-1 and TRBJ2-7; maybe TRBD2 (5 bases). There are 16 residues in the CDR3. The germline CDR1 and CDR2 sequences are MNHNS and SASEGT. Trimming took off 1 base at V and 0 bases at J, with 13 bases between the two ends. CDR3 nucleotides: TGTGCCAGCAGTGAAGTTACAGCTAGCCCCTCCTACGAGCAGTACTTC. It specifies CASSEVTASPSYEQYF.

The rearrangement joins TRBV11-2 to TRBJ1-4; D unresolved. In germline, CDR1 is SGHAT, CDR2 FQNNGV. The CDR3 is 15 residues long. V was clipped by 5 bases and J by 5 bases, with 15 bases between them. The CDR3: CASSRTHSSNEKLFF. CDR3 DNA: TGTGCCAGCAGCAGAACGCACAGTTCGAATGAAAAACTGTTTTTT.

This CDR3 reads CASSLPSGRSYEQYF. The CDR3 bases are TGTGCCAGCAGCTTACCTAGCGGGAGGTCGTACGAGCAGTACTTC. The chain couples TRBV7-2 to TRBJ2-7, with 11 nucleotides matching TRBD2. This CDR3 has 15 amino acids. Trimming cost V 2 bases and J 4 bases; bases outside gene matches: 4. Germline lookup yields CDR1 SGHTA and CDR2 FQGNSA.

The gene calls are TRBV18 and TRBJ1-1; 7 bases match TRBD1. The germline CDR1 and CDR2 sequences are KGHSH and LQKENI. The CDR3 has 14 residues. V was clipped by 8 bases and J by 3 bases; unmatched bases: 9. For the CDR3, the DNA is TGTGCCAGCCGTGGGACAGAGTGGGACACTGAAGCTTTCTTT. Translated: CASRGTEWDTEAFF.

The chain couples TRBV5-6 to TRBJ2-7; D is perhaps TRBD1 or TRBD2 (5 bases each). The V gene lost 4 bases and the J gene lost 3 bases, with 14 bases spanning the gap. Germline V gene sequence: CDR1 SGHDT, CDR2 YYEEEE. This CDR3 is 14 amino acids long. The CDR3 loop is CASSTSLGVYEQYF. CDR3 DNA: TGTGCCAGCAGCACCTCTTTGGGGGTCTACGAGCAGTACTTC.

The J gene is TRBJ1-3, the V gene TRBV4-2, with D hard to call. Germline V gene data show CDR1 as LGHNA and CDR2 as YNFKEQ. The V end was cut by 0 bases, the J end by 0 bases, with 9 bases between. CDR3 size: 16 residues. The CDR3 sequence: CASSQDSGGSGNTIYF. The CDR3, as DNA: TGTGCCAGCAGCCAAGACTCCGGAGGCTCTGGAAACACCATATATTTT.

The CDR3 loop reads CASSQDSSSAYEQYF. The CDR3 DNA reads as TGCGCCAGCAGCCAAGATTCTAGCAGCGCCTACGAGCAGTACTTC. This chain joins TRBV4-1 and TRBJ2-5; a weak D match, TRBD2 (5 bases). The DNA matches TRBJ2-7 better at its end, which makes the J call doubtful. CDR3 length: 15 residues. Germline values: CDR1 MGHRA, CDR2 YSYEKL.

V usage is TRBV9 and J usage is TRBJ2-7; 10 bases match TRBD2. The junction had 7 bases not matched to a gene; V was cut back by 0 bases and J by 7 bases. The germline gives CDR1 SGDLS, CDR2 YYNGEE. This CDR3 comprises 15 residues. The DNA of the CDR3 is TGTGCCAGCAGCGTAGGATCTAGCGGGAGTGGTGAGCAGTACTTC. It translates to CASSVGSSGSGEQYF.

With respect to this clone: Other DNA sequences in this sample translate to the same CDR3. The chain joins TRBV4-1 to TRBJ2-1; a weak D match, TRBD1 (6 bases). The CDR3 consists of 15 residues. CDR1 is MGHRA, CDR2 YSYEKL, per germline. With 1 base removed from V and 0 bases from J, the gap between germline ends came to 7 bases. The CDR3 DNA follows: TGCGCCAGCAGCCAAGTACAGGGCTCCTACAATGAGCAGTTCTTC. This encodes CASSQVQGSYNEQFF.

V usage is TRBV15 and J usage is TRBJ2-2, with 8 nucleotides matching TRBD1. CDR1 is LNHNV and CDR2 is YYDKDF in the germline V gene (reference sequence). This CDR3 contains 20 residues. With V trimmed by 0 bases and J by 6 bases, 18 bases remained unmatched. In nucleotides, the CDR3 is TGTGCCACCAGCAGAGAGGTGCCGGGACAGGTCATGTTAGTCGCCGGGGAGCTGTTTTTT. Translated, it gives CATSREVPGQVMLVAGELFF.

CDR3 loop: CASSLGGRSSYEQYF. The DNA of the CDR3 is TGTGCCAGCAGCTTAGGGGGGCGGTCCTCCTACGAGCAGTACTTC. This chain joins TRBV13 and TRBJ2-7; possible D gene TRBD1, 5 bases. The CDR3 length is 15 residues. CDR1 is PRHDT, CDR2 FYEKMQ, per germline (reference sequence). The V end was cut by 0 bases, the J end by 0 bases, with 9 bases between.

V usage is TRBV5-1 and J usage is TRBJ2-7, with TRBD1 matching 11 bases. Germline V gene sequence: CDR1 SGHRS, CDR2 YFSETQ. CDR3 size: 15 residues. The trim removed 4 bases at V and 4 bases at J, leaving 7 bases unmatched. This CDR3 reads CASSAGQGAGYEQYF. CDR3 bases: TGCGCCAGCAGCGCCGGACAGGGGGCAGGATACGAGCAGTACTTC. The variable domain in full, completed from reference TRBV5-1 and TRBJ2-7, reads KAGVTQTPRYLIKTRGQQVTLSCSPISGHRSVSWYQQTPGQGLQFLFEYFSETQRNKGNFPGRFSGRQFSNSRSEMNVSTLELGDSALYLCASSAGQGAGYEQYFGPGTRLTVT.

This clone was counted a single time. The chain recombines TRBV5-4 with TRBJ2-1; TRBD2 matches 9 bases. The CDR3 has 14 amino acids. The trim removed 5 bases at V and 3 bases at J, leaving 3 bases unmatched. Germline CDR1 SGHNT, CDR2 YYREEE (reference sequence). CDR3 loop: CASRWTSDYNEQFF. CDR3 DNA: TGTGCCAGCAGATGGACTAGCGACTACAATGAGCAGTTCTTC.

The rearrangement joins TRBV2 to TRBJ1-3, with TRBD1 matching over 8 bases. CDR1 is SNHLY and CDR2 is FYNNEI in the germline V gene. CDR3 length: 16 residues. Unmatched junction bases numbered 7, after V lost 6 bases and J lost 0 bases. The CDR3 sequence is CASSTDRAISGNTIYF. CDR3 DNA: TGTGCCAGCAGCACGGACAGGGCGATCTCTGGAAACACCATATATTTT.

J is TRBJ1-5 and V is TRBV6-1; D remains ambiguous. The CDR3 sequence is 14 residues long. Trimming removed 1 base from V and 7 bases from J, with 11 bases in between. The germline gives CDR1 MNHNS, CDR2 SASEGT. The CDR3 sequence is CASSEGLGPQPQHF. As DNA, the CDR3 is TGTGCCAGCAGTGAAGGTCTAGGACCGCAGCCCCAGCATTTT.

The chain has TRBV28 and TRBJ2-1; D not resolved. Per the germline V gene, CDR1 is MDHEN and CDR2 is SYDVKM. This CDR3 has 15 amino acids. Trimming shortened V by 4 bases and J by 5 bases, and 15 bases separated the two germline ends. Written as DNA, the CDR3 is TGTGCCAGCAGTTCTAGTCTCATCCTAGACAATGAGCAGTTCTTC. Its protein product is CASSSSLILDNEQFF.

This chain connects TRBV4-1 to TRBJ2-7; 9 bases align to TRBD1. J gave up 0 bases and V 2 bases, and 11 bases lay outside the gene matches. The CDR3 loop spans 18 amino acids. The V gene's germline CDR1 is MGHRA and CDR2 YSYEKL. The CDR3 DNA is TGCGCCAGCAGCCAAAGACCTACTGGACAGGGGCGCTCCTACGAGCAGTACTTC. Encoded protein: CASSQRPTGQGRSYEQYF.

V is TRBV27 and J is TRBJ2-6, with a possible D match to TRBD2 (7 bases). Trimming cost V 5 bases and J 0 bases, with 17 bases left between them. Germline V gene data show CDR1 as MNHEY and CDR2 as SMNVEV (reference sequence). This CDR3 has 18 residues. As DNA, the CDR3 is TGTGCCAGCAGTGTATGGGGGGGCTCCCCCTCTGGGGCCAACGTCCTGACTTTC. It specifies CASSVWGGSPSGANVLTF.

The chain employs TRBV28 and TRBJ1-1; TRBD1 matches at 10 bases. With 4 bases clipped from V and 7 bases from J, the junction kept 12 bases outside the gene matches. Germline V gives CDR1 MDHEN, CDR2 SYDVKM. This CDR3 contains 16 residues. CDR3 nucleotides: TGTGCCAGCAGTTCACCGGGACAGGGGCGGGTGGGTGAAGCTTTCTTT. Protein product: CASSSPGQGRVGEAFF.

This clone showed up just once. J is TRBJ2-2 and V is TRBV4-1; D gene ambiguous. Germline V gene sequence: CDR1 MGHRA, CDR2 YSYEKL. V lost 1 base and J 4 bases, leaving 7 bases between the germline ends. This CDR3 comprises 14 residues. The CDR3 bases are TGCGCCAGCAGCCAAGGCGTACCCACCGGGGAGCTGTTTTTT. This sequence encodes CASSQGVPTGELFF.

J is TRBJ2-5 and V is TRBV30; TRBD1 aligns across 11 bases. This CDR3 comprises 14 residues. The germline V gene has CDR1 GTSNPN and CDR2 SVGIG (reference sequence). The V gene end was trimmed by 2 bases and the J gene end by 5 bases; junction bases not matched to a gene: 4. CDR3 protein: CAWSTGQGAETQYF. In nucleotides, the CDR3 is TGTGCCTGGAGTACCGGACAGGGGGCCGAGACCCAGTACTTC.

The chain uses TRBV27 and TRBJ2-1; D is perhaps TRBD1 (6 bases). Per the germline V gene, CDR1 is MNHEY and CDR2 is SMNVEV (reference sequence). CDR3 length: 14 amino acids. The germline V and J ends were trimmed by 5 bases and 4 bases, with 12 bases remaining between them. Here the CDR3 reads CASSPSDRYNEQFF. CDR3 nucleotide sequence: TGTGCCAGCAGTCCTTCGGACAGATACAATGAGCAGTTCTTC.

This sequence joins TRBV15 and TRBJ2-2, with D perhaps being TRBD1 or TRBD2 (5 bases each). From germline, CDR1 is LNHNV and CDR2 YYDKDF (reference sequence). The CDR3 loop spans 17 amino acids. The V and J ends lost 3 bases and 2 bases respectively, with 16 bases between them. The CDR3 DNA follows: TGTGCCACCAGCAGCTTAACCGGGACCAAAAACACCGGGGAGCTGTTTTTT. Translated: CATSSLTGTKNTGELFF.

The chain recombines TRBV19 with TRBJ2-6; 12 bases are a match to TRBD1. There are 24 residues in the CDR3. V gave up 5 bases and J gave up 3 bases; unmatched junction bases: 26. From germline, CDR1 is LNHDA and CDR2 SQIVND (reference sequence). The CDR3 loop reads CASSFIFPGQGARSPWIGANVLTF. The CDR3 DNA reads TGTGCCAGTAGTTTTATCTTCCCGGGACAGGGGGCGCGGTCTCCATGGATTGGGGCCAACGTCCTGACTTTC.

The gene calls are TRBV11-2 and TRBJ2-1, with 10 bases aligning to TRBD2. Germline V gene sequence: CDR1 SGHAT, CDR2 FQNNGV. The V segment lost 9 bases and the J segment 6 bases; nucleotides outside the gene matches: 11. The CDR3 covers 15 residues. The CDR3 coding sequence is TGTGCCAGTCCCCCCCCTAGCGGGAGCGGCAATGAGCAGTTCTTC. It translates to CASPPPSGSGNEQFF.

The chain recombines TRBV5-8 with TRBJ2-7; D is undetermined. Trimming left V 4 bases short and J 5 bases short, with 7 bases between. CDR3 length: 11 residues. Germline V gene lookup returns CDR1 SGHTS and CDR2 YDEGEE. This CDR3 reads CASSRSHEQYF. The CDR3 DNA reads as TGTGCCAGCAGCCGTAGCCACGAGCAGTACTTC.

The chain couples TRBV27 to TRBJ2-7; 7 positions match TRBD2. The junction had 13 bases not matched to a gene; V was cut back by 6 bases and J by 5 bases. The CDR3 consists of 15 residues. Germline CDR1 and CDR2: MNHEY and SMNVEV (reference sequence). The chain's CDR3 is CASSPRGEGGDEQYF. CDR3 DNA sequence: TGTGCCAGCAGCCCCCGGGGGGAGGGCGGTGACGAGCAGTACTTC.

Concerning this clone itself: The junction differs from germline at one of its ends, possibly a read error. The chain has TRBV4-1 and TRBJ2-1, with 10 bases that match TRBD2. The germline V gene has CDR1 MGHRA and CDR2 YSYEKL. This CDR3 is 17 amino acids long. CDR3 nucleotides: TGCGCCAGCAGGCAAGGGTGGCTAGCGGGAGATGAAAATGAGCAGTTCTTC. Translated: CASRQGWLAGDENEQFF.